These T cell receptor beta chains were read from a single sample in a study of shared clonotypes between healthy human individuals. The protocol was immunoSEQ multiplex PCR, while the TCRdb copy is restricted to in-frame clones and leaves out a portion. The sample yields some 1,400,000 clones, roughly 97% seen once. The sample taken for sequencing was naive CD4+ T cells sorted from blood. All receptors come from a man aged 25 to 45 in good health. The CDR3 runs from the conserved cysteine through the conserved F or W. A D gene is named only where the DNA matches it firmly. Some rows have no size entry. The others give once, few or many, or a class for an expanded clone.

v_call,clone_size,j_call,d_call,cdr3_nt,cdr3_aa
TRBV2,NA,TRBJ2-5,NA,TGTGCCAGCAGCACAGGGTCGGAGACCCAGTACTTC,CASSTGSETQYF
TRBV6-1,once,TRBJ2-7,NA,TGTGCCAGCAGTGAATACGGGCCGCGGTACGAGCAGTACTTC,CASSEYGPRYEQYF
TRBV28,NA,TRBJ2-3,NA,TGTGCCAGCAGTACCAGCAGGAACACAGATACGCAGTATTTT,CASSTSRNTDTQYF
TRBV25-1,few,TRBJ1-2,NA,TGTGCCAGCAGTGACCCAGGAAGAAACTATGGCTACACCTTC,CASSDPGRNYGYTF
TRBV9,NA,TRBJ2-3,NA,TGTGCCAGCAGCGTAGATAGGCGGGCTTTTAACACAGATACGCAGTATTTT,CASSVDRRAFNTDTQYF
TRBV29-1,once,TRBJ2-1,TRBD2,TGCAGCGTTGCTTCCTCTAGCGGGGGCATTGAGCAGTTCTTC,CSVASSSGGIEQFF
TRBV6-5,NA,TRBJ2-7,TRBD1,TGTGCCAGCAGTTGGACAGGGACCTACGAGCAGTACTTC,CASSWTGTYEQYF
TRBV9,NA,TRBJ1-1,TRBD1,TGTGCCAGCAGCGAGCGGGCCGGGACAGGGCTGGCTGAAGCTTTCTTT,CASSERAGTGLAEAFF
TRBV7-9,NA,TRBJ2-7,NA,TGTGCCAGCAGCTTTCTCTTAGAGCAGTACTTC,CASSFLLEQYF
TRBV4-1,NA,TRBJ2-6,NA,TGCGCCAGCAGCCCCCGAGAGGGGCATGGGGCCAACGTCCTGACTTTC,CASSPREGHGANVLTF
TRBV9,NA,TRBJ1-1,NA,TGTGCCAGCAGCTCTGACAGACGGATGAACACTGAAGCTTTCTTT,CASSSDRRMNTEAFF
TRBV5-1,NA,TRBJ2-2,NA,TGCGCCAGCAGCTTGGAACGCAGACTAGGTTACACCGGGGAGCTGTTTTTT,CASSLERRLGYTGELFF
TRBV6-1,NA,TRBJ1-5,TRBD1,TGTGCCAGCAGGTCGCAGGGGGCTCAGCCCCAGCATTTT,CASRSQGAQPQHF
TRBV2,once,TRBJ2-5,NA,TGTGCCAGCAGCGGGGACCGAGAGACCCAGTACTTC,CASSGDRETQYF
TRBV20-1,NA,TRBJ2-7,NA,TGCAGTGCCCTAGTAGCCTACGAGCAGTACTTC,CSALVAYEQYF
TRBV28,NA,TRBJ2-7,NA,TGTGCCAGCAGTTCCCCCTACGAGCAGTACTTC,CASSSPYEQYF
TRBV7-7,NA,TRBJ2-3,NA,TGTGCCAGCAGCCCCCGGAGTGGCGGAGGCACAGATACGCAGTATTTT,CASSPRSGGGTDTQYF
TRBV6-1,NA,TRBJ2-1,NA,TGTGCCAGCAGTGCGTTCAGGGAGCCCTACAATGAGCAGTTCTTC,CASSAFREPYNEQFF
TRBV5-4,NA,TRBJ2-7,TRBD2,TGTGCCAGCAGCGTGGGTAAGACTAGCGGAAGCTCCTACGAGCAGTACTTC,CASSVGKTSGSSYEQYF
TRBV29-1,NA,TRBJ1-1,NA,TGCAGCTTTAATGGGGGCGAAAAAGTCGGAGCTTTCTTT,CSFNGGEKVGAFF
TRBV5-1,NA,TRBJ2-1,TRBD2,TGCGCCAGCAGCCTCCATGGGGGGAGGGCCGACAATGAGCAGTTCTTC,CASSLHGGRADNEQFF
TRBV5-1,once,TRBJ2-1,TRBD2,TGCGCCAGCAGCTTGCTTCCTAGCGGGGGATACAATGAGCAGTTCTTC,CASSLLPSGGYNEQFF
TRBV27,NA,TRBJ2-4,NA,TGTGCCAGCAGTCCCATCGGTACGGGGCGGAACATTCAGTACTTC,CASSPIGTGRNIQYF
TRBV2,NA,TRBJ1-1,TRBD1,TGTGCCAGCAGTCCACAGGGGGCCCAGTACACTGAAGCTTTCTTT,CASSPQGAQYTEAFF
TRBV28,NA,TRBJ1-1,NA,TGTGCCAGCAGCCCGACGCCGAACACTGAAGCTTTCTTT,CASSPTPNTEAFF
TRBV5-1,NA,TRBJ2-5,NA,TGCGCCAGCAGCCCCCTGGGTGGTACCCGCCAAGAGACCCAGTACTTC,CASSPLGGTRQETQYF
TRBV7-2,NA,TRBJ1-5,NA,TGTGCCAGCAGCCCGCATTTCCGCGGTGTGAGCAATCAGCCCCAGCATTTT,CASSPHFRGVSNQPQHF
TRBV2,NA,TRBJ1-5,NA,TGTGCCAGCAGAAAAGAGGGGGGTCAGCCCCAGCATTTT,CASRKEGGQPQHF
TRBV19,NA,TRBJ2-7,TRBD2,TGTGCCAGTAGTATAGAGTTGACTAGCGGGACCTTCTCCTACGAGCAGTACTTC,CASSIELTSGTFSYEQYF
TRBV15,NA,TRBJ2-3,TRBD1,TGTGCCACCAGCAGAACTCCGGGACAGGGGGCAGGGGATACGCAGTATTTT,CATSRTPGQGAGDTQYF
TRBV30,NA,TRBJ2-7,TRBD1,TGTGCCTGGAGGGGGACAGGGAACCCAACCTACGAGCAGTACTTC,CAWRGTGNPTYEQYF
TRBV28,NA,TRBJ1-1,NA,TGTGCCAGCAGTTTATCGGGGGTGGGCACTGAAGCTTTCTTT,CASSLSGVGTEAFF
TRBV28,NA,TRBJ2-1,NA,TGTGCCAGCAGTTTGTCTGGGCAGGGGTTGGACAATGAGCAGTTCTTC,CASSLSGQGLDNEQFF
TRBV9,NA,TRBJ2-3,NA,TGTGCCAGCAGCGTAGGTCTAGATACGCAGTATTTT,CASSVGLDTQYF
TRBV6-6,NA,TRBJ2-4,NA,TGTGCCAGCGGCCCCAGGGGTGACATTCAGTACTTC,CASGPRGDIQYF
TRBV18,NA,TRBJ2-1,TRBD2,TGTGCCAGCTCACCAATAGGCGGGAGCTATGAGCAGTTCTTC,CASSPIGGSYEQFF
TRBV7-8,NA,TRBJ2-3,NA,TGTGCCAGCAGCTTACTAGAGAAGCTGGATACGCAGTATTTT,CASSLLEKLDTQYF
TRBV15,NA,TRBJ2-5,NA,TGTGCCACCAGCATCATACTAGTTCGGGTGTGGTACTTC,CATSIILVRVWYF
TRBV6-5,NA,TRBJ2-7,NA,TGTGCCAGCAGTTACGGGCGCCGCTCCTACGAGCAGTACTTC,CASSYGRRSYEQYF
TRBV29-1,NA,TRBJ1-2,NA,TGCAGCGTCAGGGGCAATTACTATGGCTACACCTTC,CSVRGNYYGYTF
TRBV15,NA,TRBJ2-7,TRBD2,TGTGCCACCAGCAGAGTACTAGCGGCCCCTTCCTACGAGCAGTACTTC,CATSRVLAAPSYEQYF
TRBV28,NA,TRBJ1-1,NA,TGTGCCAGCAGTCAGGTGAACACTGAAGCTTTCTTT,CASSQVNTEAFF
TRBV5-1,NA,TRBJ2-3,NA,TGCGCCAGCAGCTCCCAAATATCAGACAGGTTTAGCACAGATACGCAGTATTTT,CASSSQISDRFSTDTQYF
TRBV6-6,NA,TRBJ1-3,NA,TGTGCCAGCAAAAGGGAGCCTGGAAACACCATATATTTT,CASKREPGNTIYF
TRBV9,once,TRBJ2-1,TRBD2,TGTGCCAGCAGCGTAGCGTGGCTAGCGGGAAAAAATGAGCAGTTCTTC,CASSVAWLAGKNEQFF
TRBV28,once,TRBJ1-2,NA,TGTGCCAGCAGTTTGGCGGACTATGGCTACACCTTC,CASSLADYGYTF
TRBV9,NA,TRBJ2-3,NA,TGTGCCAGCAGCGTATGGAACTCAGATACGCAGTATTTT,CASSVWNSDTQYF